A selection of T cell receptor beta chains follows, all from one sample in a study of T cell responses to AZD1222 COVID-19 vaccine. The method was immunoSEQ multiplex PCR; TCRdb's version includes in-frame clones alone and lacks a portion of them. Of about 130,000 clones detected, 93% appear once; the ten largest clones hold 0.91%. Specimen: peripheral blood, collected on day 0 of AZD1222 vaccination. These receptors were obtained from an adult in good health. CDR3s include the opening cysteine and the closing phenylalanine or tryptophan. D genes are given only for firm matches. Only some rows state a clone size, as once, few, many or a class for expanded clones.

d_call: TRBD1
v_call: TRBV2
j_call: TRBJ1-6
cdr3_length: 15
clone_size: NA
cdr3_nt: TGTGCCAGCTCAAGGGGGCGGCGGAACAGTTCACCCCTCCACTTT
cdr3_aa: CASSRGRRNSSPLHF

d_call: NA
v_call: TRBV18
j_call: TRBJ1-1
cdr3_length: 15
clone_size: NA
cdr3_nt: TGTGCCAGCTCCCCAGTCGAGGGTCTAAACACTGAAGCTTTCTTT
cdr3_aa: CASSPVEGLNTEAFF

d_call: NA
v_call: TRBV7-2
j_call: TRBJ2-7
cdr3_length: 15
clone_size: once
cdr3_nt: TGTGCCAGCAGCTTCGAATCCCAGGGAGCCTACGAGCAGTACTTC
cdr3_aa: CASSFESQGAYEQYF

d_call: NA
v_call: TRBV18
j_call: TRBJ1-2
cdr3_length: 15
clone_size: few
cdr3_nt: TGTGCCAGCTCACCACCGGGTAGGGTGGACTATGGCTACACCTTC
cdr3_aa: CASSPPGRVDYGYTF

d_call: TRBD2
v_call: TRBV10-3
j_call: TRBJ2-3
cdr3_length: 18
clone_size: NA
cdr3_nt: TGTGCCATCAGTCATACTAGCGGGGGGGAGAGGGGCACAGATACGCAGTATTTT
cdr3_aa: CAISHTSGGERGTDTQYF

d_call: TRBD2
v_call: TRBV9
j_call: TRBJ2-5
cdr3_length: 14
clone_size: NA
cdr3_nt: TGTGCCAGCAGGCCGGGACTAGCGGTGGAGACCCAGTACTTC
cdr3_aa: CASRPGLAVETQYF

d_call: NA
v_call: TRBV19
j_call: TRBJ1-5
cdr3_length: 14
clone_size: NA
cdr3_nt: TGTGCCAGTAGTATTGTGGGGGGCTATCAGCCCCAGCATTTT
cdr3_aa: CASSIVGGYQPQHF

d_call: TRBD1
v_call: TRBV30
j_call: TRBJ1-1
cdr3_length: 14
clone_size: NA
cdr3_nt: TGTGCCTGGGTGGGGGGCACAGGGGGGACTGAAGCTTTCTTT
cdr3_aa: CAWVGGTGGTEAFF

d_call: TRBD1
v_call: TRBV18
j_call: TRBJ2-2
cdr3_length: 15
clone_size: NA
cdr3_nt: TGTGCCAGCTCACCGACAGGGCCAAACACCGGGGAGCTGTTTTTT
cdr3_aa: CASSPTGPNTGELFF

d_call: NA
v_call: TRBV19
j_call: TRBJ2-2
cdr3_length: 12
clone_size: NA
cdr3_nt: TGTGCCAGTAGGGAGTTCACCGGGGAGCTGTTTTTT
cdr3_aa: CASREFTGELFF

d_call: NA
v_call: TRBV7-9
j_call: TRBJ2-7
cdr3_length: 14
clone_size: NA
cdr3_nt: TGTGCCAGCGTTCCCGCAGGGGCGGCCTACGAGCAGTACTTC
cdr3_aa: CASVPAGAAYEQYF

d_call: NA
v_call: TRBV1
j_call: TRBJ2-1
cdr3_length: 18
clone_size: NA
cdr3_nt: TGCACCAGCAGCCAAGATCGGACTAGCGGGGGGGCCGTTAGTGAGCAGTTCTTC
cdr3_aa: CTSSQDRTSGGAVSEQFF

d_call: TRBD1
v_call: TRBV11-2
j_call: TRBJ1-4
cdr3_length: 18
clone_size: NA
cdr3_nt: TGTGCCAGCAGCTCAACGGACAGGGGCAAACCTGATAATGAAAAACTGTTTTTT
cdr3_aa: CASSSTDRGKPDNEKLFF

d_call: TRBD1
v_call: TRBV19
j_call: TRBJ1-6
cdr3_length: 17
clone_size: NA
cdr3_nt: TGTGCCAGTAGTACCGAGGGCAGGGGGACCTATAATTCACCCCTCCACTTT
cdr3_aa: CASSTEGRGTYNSPLHF

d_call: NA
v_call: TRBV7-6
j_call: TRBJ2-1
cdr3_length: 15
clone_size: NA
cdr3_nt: TGTGCCAGCAGCTTAGGACTCAGCTCCTACAATGAGCAGTTCTTC
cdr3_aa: CASSLGLSSYNEQFF

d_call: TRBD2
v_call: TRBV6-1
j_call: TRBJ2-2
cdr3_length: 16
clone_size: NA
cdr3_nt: TGTGCCAGCAGTGTCCTAGCGGGGGACCCCACCGGGGAGCTGTTTTTT
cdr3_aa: CASSVLAGDPTGELFF

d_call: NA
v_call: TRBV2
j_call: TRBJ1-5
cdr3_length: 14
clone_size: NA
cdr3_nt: TGTGCCAGCAGTGCCGGGACACCCGAACAGCCCCAGCATTTT
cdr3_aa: CASSAGTPEQPQHF

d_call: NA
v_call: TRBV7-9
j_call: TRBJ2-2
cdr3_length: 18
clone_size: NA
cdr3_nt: TGTGCCAGCAGCCCATACGTAACGGACAGTCGGCACACCGGGGAGCTGTTTTTT
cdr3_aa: CASSPYVTDSRHTGELFF

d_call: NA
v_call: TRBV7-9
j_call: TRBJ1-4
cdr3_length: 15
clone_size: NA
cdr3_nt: TGTGCCAGCAGCTTAGACGGCAGGGGTGGTGAAAAACTGTTTTTT
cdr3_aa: CASSLDGRGGEKLFF

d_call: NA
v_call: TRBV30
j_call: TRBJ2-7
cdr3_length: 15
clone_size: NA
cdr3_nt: TGTGCCTGGAAACTCCTACGCGGGCCGCGCTACGAGCAGTACTTC
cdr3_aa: CAWKLLRGPRYEQYF

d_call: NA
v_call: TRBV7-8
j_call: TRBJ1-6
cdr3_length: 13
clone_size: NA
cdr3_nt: TGTGCCAGCATCCTGACAGCCAATTCACCCCTCCACTTT
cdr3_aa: CASILTANSPLHF

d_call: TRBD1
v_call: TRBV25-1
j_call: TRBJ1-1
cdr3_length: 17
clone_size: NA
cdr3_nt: TGTGCCAGCAGTGGGGCGGTAAGGGGGCTGATGAACACTGAAGCTTTCTTT
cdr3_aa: CASSGAVRGLMNTEAFF

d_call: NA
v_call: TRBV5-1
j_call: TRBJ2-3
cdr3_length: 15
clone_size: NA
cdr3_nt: TGCGCCAGCAGCTTGGCTCCGGGGGGCGCAGATACGCAGTATTTT
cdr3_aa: CASSLAPGGADTQYF

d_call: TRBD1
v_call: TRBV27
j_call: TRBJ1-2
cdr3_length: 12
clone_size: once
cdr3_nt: TGTGCCAGCTTGGGACAGGACTATGGCTACACCTTC
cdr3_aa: CASLGQDYGYTF

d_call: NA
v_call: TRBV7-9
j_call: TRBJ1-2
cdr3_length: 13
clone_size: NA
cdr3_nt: TGTGCCAGCAGCCCCCGGGATAACTATGGCTACACCTTC
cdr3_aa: CASSPRDNYGYTF

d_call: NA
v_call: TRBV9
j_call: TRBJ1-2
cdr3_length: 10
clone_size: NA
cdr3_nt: TGTGCCAGCAGCCCTCATGGCTACACCTTC
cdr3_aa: CASSPHGYTF

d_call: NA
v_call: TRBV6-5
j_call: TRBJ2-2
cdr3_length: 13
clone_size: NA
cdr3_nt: TGTGCCAGCACCCATCAAAACACCGGGGAGCTGTTTTTT
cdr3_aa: CASTHQNTGELFF

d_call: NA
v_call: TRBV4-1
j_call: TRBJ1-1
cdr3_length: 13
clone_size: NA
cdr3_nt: TGCGCCAGCAGCCAAGAAGCCTACACTGAAGCTTTCTTT
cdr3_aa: CASSQEAYTEAFF

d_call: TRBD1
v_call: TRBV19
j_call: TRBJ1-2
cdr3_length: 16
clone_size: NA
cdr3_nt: TGTGCCAGTAGTAAAGGCCGTCCGGGACAGTACTATGGCTACACCTTC
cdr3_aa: CASSKGRPGQYYGYTF

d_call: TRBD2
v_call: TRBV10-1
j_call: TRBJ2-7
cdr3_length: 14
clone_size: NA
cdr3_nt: TGCGCCAGCAGCGCTAGCGGGGGTTTTCTCGAGCAGTACTTC
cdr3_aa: CASSASGGFLEQYF

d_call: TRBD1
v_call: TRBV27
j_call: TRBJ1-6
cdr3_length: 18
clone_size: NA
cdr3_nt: TGTGCCAGCAGTTTGATGTTACCCTGGACAGGGTATAATTCACCCCTCCACTTT
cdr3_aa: CASSLMLPWTGYNSPLHF

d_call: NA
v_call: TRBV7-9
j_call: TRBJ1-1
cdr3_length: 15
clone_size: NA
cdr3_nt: TGTGCCAGCAGCTTGGGCGGGGGCGCGAACACTGAAGCTTTCTTT
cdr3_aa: CASSLGGGANTEAFF

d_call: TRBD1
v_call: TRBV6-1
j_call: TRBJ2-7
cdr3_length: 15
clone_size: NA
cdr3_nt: TGTGCCAGCAGTGAATCGGACAGGGTAACCTACGAGCAGTACTTC
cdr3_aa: CASSESDRVTYEQYF

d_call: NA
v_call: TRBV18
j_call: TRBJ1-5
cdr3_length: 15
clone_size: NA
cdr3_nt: TGTGCCAGCTCGAGCGTATACAACACCAATCAGCCCCAGCATTTT
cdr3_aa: CASSSVYNTNQPQHF

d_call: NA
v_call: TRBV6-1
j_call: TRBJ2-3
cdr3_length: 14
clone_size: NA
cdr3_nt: TGTGCCAGCAGTGACATTCAGATGACAGATACGCAGTATTTT
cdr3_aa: CASSDIQMTDTQYF

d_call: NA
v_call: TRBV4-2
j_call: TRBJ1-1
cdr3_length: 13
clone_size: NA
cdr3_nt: TGTGCCAGCAGCCAAGATGTAGGGACTGAAGCTTTCTTT
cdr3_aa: CASSQDVGTEAFF

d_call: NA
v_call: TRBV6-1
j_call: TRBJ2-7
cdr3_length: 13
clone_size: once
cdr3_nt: TGTGCCAGCAGTGAAGGGCTTAGTCTGGGGCAGTACTTC
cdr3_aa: CASSEGLSLGQYF

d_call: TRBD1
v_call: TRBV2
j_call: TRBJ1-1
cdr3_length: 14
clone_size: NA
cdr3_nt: TGTGCCAGCAGTGAACAGGGGGAGAACACTGAAGCTTTCTTT
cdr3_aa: CASSEQGENTEAFF

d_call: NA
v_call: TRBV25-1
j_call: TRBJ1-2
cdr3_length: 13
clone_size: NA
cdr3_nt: TGTGCCAGCAGTGATGGGGGGCTTTATGGCTACACCTTC
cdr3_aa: CASSDGGLYGYTF

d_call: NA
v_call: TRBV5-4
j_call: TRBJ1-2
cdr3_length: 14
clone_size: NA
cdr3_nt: TGTGCCAGCAGCTTGGGGGGACGGAGATATGGCTACACCTTC
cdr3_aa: CASSLGGRRYGYTF

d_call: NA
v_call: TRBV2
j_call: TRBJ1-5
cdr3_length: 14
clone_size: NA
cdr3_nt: TGTGCCAGCAGTGAAGGACCACCTTCGGAGCCCCAGCATTTT
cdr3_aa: CASSEGPPSEPQHF

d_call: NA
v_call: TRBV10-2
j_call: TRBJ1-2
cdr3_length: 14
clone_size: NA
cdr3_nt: TGCGCCAGCAGTGACGGGCTTACCCTTGGTGGCTACACCTTC
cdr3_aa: CASSDGLTLGGYTF

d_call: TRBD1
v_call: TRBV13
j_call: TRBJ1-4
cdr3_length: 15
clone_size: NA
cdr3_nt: TGTGCCAGCAGCTTAGGCGGGACAGGGGGGGAAAAACTGTTTTTT
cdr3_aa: CASSLGGTGGEKLFF

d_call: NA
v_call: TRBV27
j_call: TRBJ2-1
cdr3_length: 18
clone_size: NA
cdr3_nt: TGTGCCAGCCGTCCTTGGGGGTCTGCAGCGGAACCCTACAATGAGCAGTTCTTC
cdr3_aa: CASRPWGSAAEPYNEQFF

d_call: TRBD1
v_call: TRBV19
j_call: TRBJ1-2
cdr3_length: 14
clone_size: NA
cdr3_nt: TGTGCCAGTAAGGGAAAGACAGGGAACTATGGCTACACCTTC
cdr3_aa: CASKGKTGNYGYTF

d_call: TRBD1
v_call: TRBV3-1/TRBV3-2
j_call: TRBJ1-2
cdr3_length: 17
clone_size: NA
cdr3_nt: TGTGCCAGCAGCCGGACAGGAGGGGCTGCCCTACGCTATGGCTACACCTTC
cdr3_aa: CASSRTGGAALRYGYTF

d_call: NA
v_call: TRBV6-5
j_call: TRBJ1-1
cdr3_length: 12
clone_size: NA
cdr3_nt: TGTGCCAGCAGTTACTGGGGGGCTGAAGCTTTCTTT
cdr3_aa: CASSYWGAEAFF

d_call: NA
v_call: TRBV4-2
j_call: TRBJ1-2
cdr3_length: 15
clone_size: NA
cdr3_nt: TGTGCCAGCAGCCAAGATCTCAACAATAACTATGGCTACACCTTC
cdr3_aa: CASSQDLNNNYGYTF

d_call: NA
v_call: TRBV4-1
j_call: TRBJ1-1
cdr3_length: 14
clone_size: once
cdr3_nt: TGCGCCAGCAGCCAAGGGGGCAGGGTCTCTGAAGCTTTCTTT
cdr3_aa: CASSQGGRVSEAFF